A single sample gave rise to the 10 T cell receptor beta chains below, sequenced in a study of shared clonotypes between healthy human individuals. Assay used: immunoSEQ multiplex PCR; TCRdb lists only in-frame clones, some missing. The table records hundreds of thousands of clones, 97% of them present only once. Sequenced input: naive CD4+ T cells sorted from blood. Subset specified: CD45RA+ positively selected. The receptors stem from a woman between 25 and 40 years old in good health.

As DNA, the CDR3 is TGTGCCAGCAGTGAAGCCGGGATAGGCGAGCAGTACTTC. It is translated as CASSEAGIGEQYF. J is TRBJ2-7 and V is TRBV6-5; tentatively, D is TRBD2 (5 bases). Germline values: CDR1 MNHEY, CDR2 SVGAGI. V lost 5 bases to trimming and J lost 6 bases, with 14 bases between them. The CDR3 covers 13 residues.

As to this clone: Other DNA sequences in the sample encode the same CDR3. This chain links TRBV2 with TRBJ2-1; 12 nucleotides match TRBD2. CDR3 length: 15 amino acids. Germline CDR1 is SNHLY and CDR2 is FYNNEI. The ends lost 3 bases at V and 4 bases at J; junction bases unmatched: 1. CDR3 sequence: CASSEGLAGYNEQFF. CDR3 in DNA: TGTGCCAGCAGTGAGGGACTAGCGGGTTACAATGAGCAGTTCTTC.

The J gene is TRBJ2-1, the V gene TRBV6-5; D is undetermined. This CDR3 spans 15 amino acids. From germline, CDR1 is MNHEY and CDR2 SVGAGI. V was shortened by 6 bases and J by 4 bases, with 16 bases between the two germline ends. The CDR3 loop reads CASSRASDGYNEQFF. As DNA, the CDR3 is TGTGCCAGCAGCCGAGCCTCGGACGGGTACAATGAGCAGTTCTTC.

Notes on this clone: Because the CDR3's place on the DNA is in doubt, the DNA is left out and the CDR3 is given as listed by TCRdb. V usage is TRBV21-1 and J usage is TRBJ1-5; the table's D gene call, TRBD1, was not cross checked with the DNA. TRBV21-1 is flagged as a pseudogene. The CDR3 length equals 14 residues, ends included. The CDR3 sequence: CARLVGTGNQPQHF.

The V and J genes are TRBV19 and TRBJ2-7, with TRBD1 matching 7 bases. Germline V CDR1 and CDR2: LNHDA, SQIVND (reference sequence). The junction had 6 bases not matched to a gene; V was cut back by 4 bases and J by 6 bases. CDR3 size: 13 residues. The CDR3 region has the DNA TGTGCCAGTAGTAGACAGGGTGGGGCCGAGCAGTACTTC. It codes for CASSRQGGAEQYF. Using reference TRBV19 and TRBJ2-7 for the parts outside the CDR3, the full variable domain is DGGITQSPKYLFRKEGQNVTLSCEQNLNHDAMYWYRQDPGQGLRLIYYSQIVNDFQKGDIAEGYSVSREKKESFPLTVTSAQKNPTAFYLCASSRQGGAEQYFGPGTRLTVT.

The chain carries TRBV28 and TRBJ1-4; no clear D. Trimming pared 6 bases from V and 0 bases from J, leaving 8 bases between. Germline CDR1 and CDR2: MDHEN and SYDVKM. The CDR3 covers 14 residues. Here the CDR3 DNA reads TGTGCCAGCAGCCAATACTCAACTAATGAAAAACTGTTTTTT. It is translated as CASSQYSTNEKLFF. The whole variable domain, remainder taken from reference TRBV28 and TRBJ1-4, is DVKVTQSSRYLVKRTGEKVFLECVQDMDHENMFWYRQDPGLGLRLIYFSYDVKMKEKGDIPEGYSVSREKKERFSLILESASTNQTSMYLCASSQYSTNEKLFFGSGTQLSVL.

CDR3 in amino acids: CASSGGGPYEQYF. The DNA for the CDR3 is TGTGCCAGCAGTGGGGGGGGGCCCTACGAGCAGTACTTC. The genes are TRBV2 and TRBJ2-7, with a weak D call TRBD2 (7 bases). Germline CDR1 SNHLY, CDR2 FYNNEI. There are 13 residues in the CDR3. Trimming removed 4 bases from V and 2 bases from J, with 9 bases in between.

The gene calls are TRBV28 and TRBJ1-3; 11 bases fit TRBD1. V dropped 7 bases and J dropped 0; count of bases not matched to a gene: 11. The germline V gene has CDR1 MDHEN and CDR2 SYDVKM. There are 18 residues in the CDR3. As DNA, the CDR3 is TGTGCCAGCATAGGACAGGGGGCGATCGGGTACTCTGGAAACACCATATATTTT. It yields the protein CASIGQGAIGYSGNTIYF.

This clone appeared once. The V gene is TRBV10-1, the J gene TRBJ2-7; TRBD2 aligns across 12 bases. The trim removed 10 bases at V and 6 bases at J, leaving 7 bases unmatched. CDR1 is WNHNN, CDR2 SYGVQD, per germline (reference sequence). The CDR3 totals 13 residues. This chain's CDR3 is CATATSGSPEQYF. The DNA of the CDR3 is TGCGCCACCGCGACTAGCGGGAGCCCCGAGCAGTACTTC.

This sequence joins TRBV4-2 and TRBJ2-1; 11 bases align to TRBD2. The CDR3 sequence is 16 residues long. The V segment lost 4 bases and the J segment 3 bases; nucleotides outside the gene matches: 5. Germline V gives CDR1 LGHNA, CDR2 YNFKEQ. CDR3 DNA: TGTGCCAGCAGCCGTCTACTAGCGGGAGACTACAATGAGCAGTTCTTC. As protein: CASSRLLAGDYNEQFF.